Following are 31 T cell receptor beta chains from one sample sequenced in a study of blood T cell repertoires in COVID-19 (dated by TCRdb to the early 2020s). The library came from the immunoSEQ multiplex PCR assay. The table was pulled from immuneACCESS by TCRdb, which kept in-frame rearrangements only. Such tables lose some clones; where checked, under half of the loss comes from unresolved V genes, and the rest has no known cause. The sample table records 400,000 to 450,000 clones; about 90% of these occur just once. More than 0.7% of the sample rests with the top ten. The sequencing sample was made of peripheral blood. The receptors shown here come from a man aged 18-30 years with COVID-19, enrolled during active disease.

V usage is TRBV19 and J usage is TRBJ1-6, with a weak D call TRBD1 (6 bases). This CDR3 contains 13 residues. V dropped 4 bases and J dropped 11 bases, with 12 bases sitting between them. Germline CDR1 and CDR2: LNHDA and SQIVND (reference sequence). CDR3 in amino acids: CASSTEGGAPLHF. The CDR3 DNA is TGTGCCAGTAGTACAGAAGGGGGGGCACCCCTCCACTTT. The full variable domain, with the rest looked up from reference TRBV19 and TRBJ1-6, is DGGITQSPKYLFRKEGQNVTLSCEQNLNHDAMYWYRQDPGQGLRLIYYSQIVNDFQKGDIAEGYSVSREKKESFPLTVTSAQKNPTAFYLCASSTEGGAPLHFGNGTRLTVT.

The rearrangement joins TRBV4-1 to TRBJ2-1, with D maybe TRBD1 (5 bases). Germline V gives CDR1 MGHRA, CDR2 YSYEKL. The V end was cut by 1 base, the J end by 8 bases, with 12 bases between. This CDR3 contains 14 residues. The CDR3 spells CASSQGSQGYEQFF. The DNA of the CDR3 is TGCGCCAGCAGCCAAGGTTCTCAGGGCTATGAGCAGTTCTTC.

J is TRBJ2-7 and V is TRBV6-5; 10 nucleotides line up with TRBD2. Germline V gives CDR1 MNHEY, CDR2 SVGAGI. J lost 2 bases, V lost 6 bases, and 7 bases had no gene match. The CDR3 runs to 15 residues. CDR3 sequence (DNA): TGTGCCAGCAGCCTCGGACTAGCGGAAGCCTACGAGCAGTACTTC. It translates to CASSLGLAEAYEQYF.

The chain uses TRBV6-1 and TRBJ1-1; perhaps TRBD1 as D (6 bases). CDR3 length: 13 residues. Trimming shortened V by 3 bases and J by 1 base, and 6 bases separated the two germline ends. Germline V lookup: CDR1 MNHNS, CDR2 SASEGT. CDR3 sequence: CASSEGQNTEAFF. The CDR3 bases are TGTGCCAGCAGTGAGGGACAGAACACTGAAGCTTTCTTT.

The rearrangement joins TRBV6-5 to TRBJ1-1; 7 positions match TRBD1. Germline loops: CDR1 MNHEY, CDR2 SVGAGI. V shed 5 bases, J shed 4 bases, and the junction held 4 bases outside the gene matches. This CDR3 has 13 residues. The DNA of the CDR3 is TGTGCCAGCAGTCCAGGGACAGTCACTGAAGCTTTCTTT. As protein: CASSPGTVTEAFF.

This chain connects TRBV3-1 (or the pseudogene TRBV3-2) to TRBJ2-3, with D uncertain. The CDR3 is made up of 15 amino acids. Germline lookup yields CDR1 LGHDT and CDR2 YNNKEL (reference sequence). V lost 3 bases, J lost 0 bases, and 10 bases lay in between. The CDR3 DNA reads TGTGCCAGCAGCCAGATGAGTGCTAGCACAGATACGCAGTATTTT. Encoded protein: CASSQMSASTDTQYF.

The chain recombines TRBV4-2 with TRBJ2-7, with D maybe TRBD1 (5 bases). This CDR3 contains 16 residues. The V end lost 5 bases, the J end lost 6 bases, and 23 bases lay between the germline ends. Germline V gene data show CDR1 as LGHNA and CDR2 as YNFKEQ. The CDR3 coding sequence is TGTGCCAGCAGCTCTGGCCCGGTGGGGCGCGTCTTCGAGCAGTACTTC. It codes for CASSSGPVGRVFEQYF.

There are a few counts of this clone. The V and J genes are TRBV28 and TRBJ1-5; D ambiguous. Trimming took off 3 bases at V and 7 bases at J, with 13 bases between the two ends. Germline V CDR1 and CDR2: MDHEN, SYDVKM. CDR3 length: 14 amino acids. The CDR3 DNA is TGTGCCAGCAGTTTGCCCGGGGTGCGGCAGCCCCAGCATTTT. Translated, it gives CASSLPGVRQPQHF.

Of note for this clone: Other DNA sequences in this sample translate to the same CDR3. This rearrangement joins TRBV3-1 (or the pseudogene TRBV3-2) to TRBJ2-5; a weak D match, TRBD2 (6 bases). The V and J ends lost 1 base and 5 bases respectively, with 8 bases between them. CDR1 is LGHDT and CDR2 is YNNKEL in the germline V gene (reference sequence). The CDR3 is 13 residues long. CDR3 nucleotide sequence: TGTGCCAGCAGCCAAGGGACTACGGAGACCCAGTACTTC. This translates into CASSQGTTETQYF.

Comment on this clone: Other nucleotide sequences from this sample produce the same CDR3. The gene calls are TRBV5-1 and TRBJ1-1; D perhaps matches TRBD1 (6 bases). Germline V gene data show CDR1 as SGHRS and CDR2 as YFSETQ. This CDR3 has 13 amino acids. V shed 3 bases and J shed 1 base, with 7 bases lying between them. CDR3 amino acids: CASSSQGNTEAFF. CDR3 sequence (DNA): TGCGCCAGCAGCTCACAGGGGAACACTGAAGCTTTCTTT.

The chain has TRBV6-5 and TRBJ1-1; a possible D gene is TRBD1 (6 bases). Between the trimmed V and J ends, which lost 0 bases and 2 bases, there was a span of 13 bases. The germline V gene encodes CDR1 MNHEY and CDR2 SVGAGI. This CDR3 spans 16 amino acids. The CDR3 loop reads CASSYSGGRGNTEAFF. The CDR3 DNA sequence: TGTGCCAGCAGTTACTCGGGTGGCAGGGGAAACACTGAAGCTTTCTTT.

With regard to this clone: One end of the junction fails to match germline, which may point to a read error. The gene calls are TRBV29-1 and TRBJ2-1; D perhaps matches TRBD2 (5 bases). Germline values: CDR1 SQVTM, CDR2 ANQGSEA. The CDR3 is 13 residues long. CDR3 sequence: CSVRPDSHNEQFF. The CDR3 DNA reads TGCAGCGTACGACCGGACTCCCACAATGAGCAGTTCTTC.

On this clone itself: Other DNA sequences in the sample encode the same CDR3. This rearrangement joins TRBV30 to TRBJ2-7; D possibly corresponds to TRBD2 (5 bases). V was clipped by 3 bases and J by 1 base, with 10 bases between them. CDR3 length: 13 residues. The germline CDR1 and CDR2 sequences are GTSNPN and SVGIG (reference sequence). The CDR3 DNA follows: TGTGCCTGGAGCCGGACTGGTTCCTACGAGCAGTACTTC. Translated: CAWSRTGSYEQYF.

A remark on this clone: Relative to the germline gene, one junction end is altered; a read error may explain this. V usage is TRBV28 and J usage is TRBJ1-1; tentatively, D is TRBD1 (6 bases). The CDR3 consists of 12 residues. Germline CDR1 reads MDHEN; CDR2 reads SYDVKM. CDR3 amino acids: CASSLPDSPSVF. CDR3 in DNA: TGTGCCAGCAGTTTGCCGGACAGCCCCTCAGTCTTT.

CDR3 amino acids: CASSLGTNYEQYF. Here the CDR3 DNA reads TGTGCCAGCAGTCTAGGGACAAACTACGAGCAGTACTTC. The chain couples TRBV27 to TRBJ2-7, with D possibly being TRBD1 (6 bases). The CDR3 covers 13 residues. V dropped 5 bases and J dropped 3 bases, with 11 bases sitting between them. Germline V gene data show CDR1 as MNHEY and CDR2 as SMNVEV (reference sequence).

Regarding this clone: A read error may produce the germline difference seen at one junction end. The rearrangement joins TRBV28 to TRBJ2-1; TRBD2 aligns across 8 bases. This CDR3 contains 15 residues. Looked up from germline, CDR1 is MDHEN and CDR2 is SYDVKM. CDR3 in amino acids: CASTLAGRSYNEQFF. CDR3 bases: TGTGCCAGCACTTTAGCGGGGCGTTCCTACAATGAGCAGTTCTTC. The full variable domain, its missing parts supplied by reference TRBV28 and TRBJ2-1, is DVKVTQSSRYLVKRTGEKVFLECVQDMDHENMFWYRQDPGLGLRLIYFSYDVKMKEKGDIPEGYSVSREKKERFSLILESASTNQTSMYLCASTLAGRSYNEQFFGPGTRLTVL.

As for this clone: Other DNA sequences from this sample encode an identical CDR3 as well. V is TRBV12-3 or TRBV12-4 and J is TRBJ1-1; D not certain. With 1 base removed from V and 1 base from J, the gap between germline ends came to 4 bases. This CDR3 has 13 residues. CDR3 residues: CASSLGRNTEAFF. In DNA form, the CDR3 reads TGTGCCAGCAGTTTAGGGAGGAACACTGAAGCTTTCTTT.

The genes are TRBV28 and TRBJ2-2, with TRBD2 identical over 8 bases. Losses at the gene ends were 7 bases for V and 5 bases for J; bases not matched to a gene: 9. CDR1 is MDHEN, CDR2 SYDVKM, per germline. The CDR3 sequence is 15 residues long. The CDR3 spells CASTPGTSWTGELFF. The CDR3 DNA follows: TGTGCCAGCACCCCCGGGACTAGTTGGACCGGGGAGCTGTTTTTT.

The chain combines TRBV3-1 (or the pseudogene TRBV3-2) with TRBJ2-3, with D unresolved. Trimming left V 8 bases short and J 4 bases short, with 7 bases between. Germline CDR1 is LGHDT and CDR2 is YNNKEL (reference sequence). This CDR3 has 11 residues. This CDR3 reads CASGLADTQYF. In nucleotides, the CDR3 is TGTGCCAGCGGCTTGGCAGATACGCAGTATTTT.

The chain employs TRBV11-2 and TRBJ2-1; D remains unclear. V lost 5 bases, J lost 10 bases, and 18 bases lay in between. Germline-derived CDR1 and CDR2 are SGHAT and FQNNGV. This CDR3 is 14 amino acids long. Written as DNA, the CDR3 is TGTGCCAGCAGCGTCACGGCGTCCGGGTACGAGCAGTTCTTC. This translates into CASSVTASGYEQFF.

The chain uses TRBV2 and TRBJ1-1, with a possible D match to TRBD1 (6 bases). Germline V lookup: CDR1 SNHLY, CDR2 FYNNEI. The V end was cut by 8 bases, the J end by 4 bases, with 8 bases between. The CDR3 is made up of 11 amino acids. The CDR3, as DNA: TGTGCCAGCGAAGGGGGCACTGAAGCTTTCTTT. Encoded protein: CASEGGTEAFF.

This CDR3 reads CASSYYLAGVEQYF. The DNA of the CDR3 is TGTGCCAGCAGTTACTACCTAGCGGGGGTCGAGCAGTACTTC. This rearrangement joins TRBV7-9 to TRBJ2-7; TRBD2 agrees at 10 bases. The V and J ends lost 6 bases and 6 bases, in that order; junction bases with no gene match: 8. Germline V gene data show CDR1 as SEHNR and CDR2 as FQNEAQ (reference sequence). This CDR3 is 14 amino acids long.

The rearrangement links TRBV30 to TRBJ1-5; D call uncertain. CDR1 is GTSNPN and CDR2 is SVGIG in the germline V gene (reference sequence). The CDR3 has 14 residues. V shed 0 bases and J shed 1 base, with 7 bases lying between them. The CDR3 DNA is TGTGCCTGGAGTGTGGGCAGCAGCAATCAGCCCCAGCATTTT. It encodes CAWSVGSSNQPQHF.

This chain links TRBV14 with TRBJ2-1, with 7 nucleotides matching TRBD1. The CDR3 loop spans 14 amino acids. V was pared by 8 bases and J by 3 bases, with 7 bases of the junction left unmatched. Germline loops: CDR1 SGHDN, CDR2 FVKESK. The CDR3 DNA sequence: TGTGCCAGCGCGAGGGCAGGGGGCTACAATGAGCAGTTCTTC. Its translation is CASARAGGYNEQFF.

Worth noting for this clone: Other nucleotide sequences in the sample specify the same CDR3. The CDR3 DNA reads as TGTGCCAGCAGCTTAAGCTCCGGAAACACCATATATTTT. Translating it yields CASSLSSGNTIYF. The J gene is TRBJ1-3, the V gene TRBV7-2; D unclear. The CDR3 consists of 13 residues. The ends were cut back, 2 bases at V and 4 bases at J, with 6 bases in the middle. Germline-derived CDR1 and CDR2 are SGHTA and FQGNSA.

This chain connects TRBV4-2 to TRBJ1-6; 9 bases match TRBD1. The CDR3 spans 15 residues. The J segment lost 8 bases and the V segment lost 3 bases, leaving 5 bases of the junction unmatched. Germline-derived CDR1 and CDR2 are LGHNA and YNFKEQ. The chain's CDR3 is CASSQPGQGDSPLHF. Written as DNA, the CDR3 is TGTGCCAGCAGCCAGCCGGGACAGGGAGATTCACCCCTCCACTTT.

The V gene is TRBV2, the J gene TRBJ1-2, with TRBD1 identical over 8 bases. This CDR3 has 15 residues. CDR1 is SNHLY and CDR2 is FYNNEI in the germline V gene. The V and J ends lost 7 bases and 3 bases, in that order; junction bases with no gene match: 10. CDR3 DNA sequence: TGTGCCAGCACAGGACAGGGAAAGGTACACTATGGCTACACCTTC. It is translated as CASTGQGKVHYGYTF.

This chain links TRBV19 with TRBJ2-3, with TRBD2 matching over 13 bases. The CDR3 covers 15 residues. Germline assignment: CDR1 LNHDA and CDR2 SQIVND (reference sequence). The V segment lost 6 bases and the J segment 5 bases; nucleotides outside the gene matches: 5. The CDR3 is CASRILAGGQDTQYF. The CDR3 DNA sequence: TGTGCCAGTAGGATACTAGCGGGGGGGCAAGATACGCAGTATTTT.

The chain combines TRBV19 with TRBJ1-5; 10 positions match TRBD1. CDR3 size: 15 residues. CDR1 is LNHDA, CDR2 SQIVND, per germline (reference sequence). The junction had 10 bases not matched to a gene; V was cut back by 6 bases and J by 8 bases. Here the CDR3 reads CASSRQGAQGEPQHF. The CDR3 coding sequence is TGTGCCAGTAGCAGACAGGGGGCGCAAGGGGAGCCCCAGCATTTT.

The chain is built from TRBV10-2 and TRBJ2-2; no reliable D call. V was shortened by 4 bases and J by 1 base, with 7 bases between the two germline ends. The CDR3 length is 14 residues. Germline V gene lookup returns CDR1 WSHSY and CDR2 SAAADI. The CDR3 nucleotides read TGCGCCAGCAGTGCCCACAGGAACACCGGGGAGCTGTTTTTT. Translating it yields CASSAHRNTGELFF.

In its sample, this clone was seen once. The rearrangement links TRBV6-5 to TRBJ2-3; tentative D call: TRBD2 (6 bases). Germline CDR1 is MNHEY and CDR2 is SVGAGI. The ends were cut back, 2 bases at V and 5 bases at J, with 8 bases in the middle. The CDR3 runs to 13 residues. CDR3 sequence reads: CASSYLGGDTQYF. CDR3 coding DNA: TGTGCCAGCAGTTACCTGGGGGGAGATACGCAGTATTTT.